A selection of T cell receptor beta chains follows, all from one sample in a study of shared clonotypes between healthy human individuals. The table came from immunoSEQ multiplex PCR; TCRdb's copy has only in-frame clones and leaves some out. The sample shows 2 million to 3 million clones, 90% to 95% of them seen only once. The specimen was naive CD4+ T cells from PBMCs. These receptors all come from a man younger than 35 in good health. Some clones in this sample may be carry-over from other donors' samples. Both conserved end residues are trimmed from each CDR3. Fields, in order: CDR3 length, V gene, clone size, J gene, CDR3 protein. Rows may omit the clone size; those that give it use once, few, many or a size class.

len: 15; v_gene: TRBV27; abundance: NA; j_gene: TRBJ2-1; CDR3aa: ASSLFGTSGKNNEQF
len: 13; v_gene: TRBV14; abundance: few; j_gene: TRBJ1-1; CDR3aa: ASSLRGVWATEAF
len: 12; v_gene: TRBV2; abundance: NA; j_gene: TRBJ1-3; CDR3aa: ASKNAGGGNTIY
len: 11; v_gene: TRBV19; abundance: NA; j_gene: TRBJ1-4; CDR3aa: ASARSVNEKLF
len: 12; v_gene: TRBV6-5; abundance: NA; j_gene: TRBJ2-7; CDR3aa: ASRGAAASYEQY
len: 11; v_gene: TRBV6-1; abundance: NA; j_gene: TRBJ1-1; CDR3aa: ASSLRPGAEAF
len: 11; v_gene: TRBV7-9; abundance: NA; j_gene: TRBJ2-3; CDR3aa: ASSQRTSDTQY
len: 15; v_gene: TRBV4-2; abundance: NA; j_gene: TRBJ1-1; CDR3aa: ASSQEGRALMNTEAF
len: 11; v_gene: TRBV5-4; abundance: NA; j_gene: TRBJ1-1; CDR3aa: ASSLGTGVDAF
len: 13; v_gene: TRBV6-1; abundance: NA; j_gene: TRBJ1-1; CDR3aa: ASSEQGSPNTEAF
len: 13; v_gene: TRBV7-3; abundance: few; j_gene: TRBJ1-1; CDR3aa: ASSLTGRAGTEAF
len: 14; v_gene: TRBV5-6; abundance: NA; j_gene: TRBJ2-7; CDR3aa: ASSLLGTSGSYEQY
len: 13; v_gene: TRBV6-1; abundance: once; j_gene: TRBJ1-5; CDR3aa: ASSELGQLNQPQH
len: 14; v_gene: TRBV7-9; abundance: NA; j_gene: TRBJ2-3; CDR3aa: ASSPRTSSRTDTQY
len: 12; v_gene: TRBV6-5; abundance: NA; j_gene: TRBJ1-2; CDR3aa: ASSYSHSSYGYT
len: 16; v_gene: TRBV4-3; abundance: NA; j_gene: TRBJ1-3; CDR3aa: ASSQTLVRGSNGNTIY
len: 14; v_gene: TRBV7-9; abundance: NA; j_gene: TRBJ2-7; CDR3aa: ASSYHGLAGSYEQY
len: 13; v_gene: TRBV28; abundance: NA; j_gene: TRBJ1-2; CDR3aa: ASSSRGPFNYGYT
len: 14; v_gene: TRBV9; abundance: NA; j_gene: TRBJ2-3; CDR3aa: ASSVGVHQSTDTQY
len: 14; v_gene: TRBV11-2; abundance: NA; j_gene: TRBJ2-3; CDR3aa: ASSLLPGGVTDTQY
len: 12; v_gene: TRBV29-1; abundance: NA; j_gene: TRBJ1-1; CDR3aa: SAGGGQGGTEAF
len: 15; v_gene: TRBV7-8; abundance: NA; j_gene: TRBJ2-3; CDR3aa: ASTLAGPFSSTDTQY
len: 12; v_gene: TRBV10-1; abundance: NA; j_gene: TRBJ2-2; CDR3aa: ASSERPGTGELF
len: 12; v_gene: TRBV5-6; abundance: NA; j_gene: TRBJ1-1; CDR3aa: ASSGRILNTEAF
len: 13; v_gene: TRBV5-1; abundance: NA; j_gene: TRBJ2-1; CDR3aa: ASTPGLAFRNEQF
len: 13; v_gene: TRBV2; abundance: once; j_gene: TRBJ2-2; CDR3aa: ASSSGQTNTGELF
len: 16; v_gene: TRBV11-2; abundance: NA; j_gene: TRBJ2-5; CDR3aa: ASSSGTSGRAFPETQY
len: 13; v_gene: TRBV5-4; abundance: NA; j_gene: TRBJ2-1; CDR3aa: ASRRRDGTYNEQF
len: 14; v_gene: TRBV5-1; abundance: NA; j_gene: TRBJ2-2; CDR3aa: ASSLPGQVYTGELF
len: 16; v_gene: TRBV7-2; abundance: NA; j_gene: TRBJ2-7; CDR3aa: ASSFRKIWCTPATASI
len: 11; v_gene: TRBV6-1; abundance: NA; j_gene: TRBJ2-7; CDR3aa: ASRLTSSYEQY
len: 14; v_gene: TRBV11-1; abundance: NA; j_gene: TRBJ2-3; CDR3aa: ASGSSWGASTDTQY
len: 13; v_gene: TRBV28; abundance: NA; j_gene: TRBJ2-2; CDR3aa: ASSSTSANTGELF
len: 14; v_gene: TRBV6-4; abundance: NA; j_gene: TRBJ2-2; CDR3aa: ASSEYTLWGTGELF
len: 12; v_gene: TRBV7-3; abundance: NA; j_gene: TRBJ1-1; CDR3aa: ASSLTSGTPARS
len: 13; v_gene: TRBV7-2; abundance: NA; j_gene: TRBJ2-7; CDR3aa: ASSQPGQLSYEQY
len: 16; v_gene: TRBV5-1; abundance: once; j_gene: TRBJ1-4; CDR3aa: ASSLVLSAAGRNEKLF
len: 12; v_gene: TRBV5-5; abundance: NA; j_gene: TRBJ1-2; CDR3aa: ASSLEGQNYGYT
len: 12; v_gene: TRBV27; abundance: NA; j_gene: TRBJ1-5; CDR3aa: ASSLSGTYQPQH
len: 16; v_gene: TRBV5-4; abundance: NA; j_gene: TRBJ2-2; CDR3aa: ASSLARSGRAYTGELF
len: 11; v_gene: TRBV19; abundance: NA; j_gene: TRBJ2-7; CDR3aa: ASSVRGAYEQY
len: 9; v_gene: TRBV5-4; abundance: NA; j_gene: TRBJ2-1; CDR3aa: ASSFRFEQF
len: 10; v_gene: TRBV28; abundance: NA; j_gene: TRBJ2-7; CDR3aa: ASSSGTSEQY
len: 15; v_gene: TRBV5-4; abundance: once; j_gene: TRBJ2-1; CDR3aa: ASSPRPGLAGVDEQF
len: 13; v_gene: TRBV28; abundance: once; j_gene: TRBJ2-7; CDR3aa: ASSLPGLAGVEQY
len: 12; v_gene: TRBV9; abundance: NA; j_gene: TRBJ2-5; CDR3aa: ASSAGTFLGTQY